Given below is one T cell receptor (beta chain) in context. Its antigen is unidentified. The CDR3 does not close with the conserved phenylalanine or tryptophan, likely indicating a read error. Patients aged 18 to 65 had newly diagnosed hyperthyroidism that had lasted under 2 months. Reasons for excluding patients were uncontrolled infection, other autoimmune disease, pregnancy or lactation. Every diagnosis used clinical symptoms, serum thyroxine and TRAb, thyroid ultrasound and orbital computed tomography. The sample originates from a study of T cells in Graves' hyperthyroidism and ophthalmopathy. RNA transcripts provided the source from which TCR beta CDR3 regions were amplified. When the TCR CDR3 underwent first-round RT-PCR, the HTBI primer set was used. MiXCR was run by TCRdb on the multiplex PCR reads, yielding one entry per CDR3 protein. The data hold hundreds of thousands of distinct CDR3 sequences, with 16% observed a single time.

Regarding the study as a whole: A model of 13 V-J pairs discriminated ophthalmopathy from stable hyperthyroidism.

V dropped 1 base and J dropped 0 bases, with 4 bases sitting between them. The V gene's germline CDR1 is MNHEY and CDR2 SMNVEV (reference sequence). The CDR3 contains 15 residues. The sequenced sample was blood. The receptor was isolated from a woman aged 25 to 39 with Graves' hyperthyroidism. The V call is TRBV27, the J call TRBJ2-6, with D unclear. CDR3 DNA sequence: TGTGCCAGCAGTTTATACAACTCTGGGGCCAACGTCCTGACTTCC. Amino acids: CASSLYNSGANVLTS.